These 18 T cell receptor beta chains originate from one sample sequenced in a study of cytomegalovirus exposure and HLA in healthy donors. 13 Jbeta primers and 60 Vbeta primers were used for the PCR. Data came from immunoSEQ multiplex PCR; TCRdb stores just in-frame clones and leaves some out. In the table there are tens of thousands of clones, approximately 78% of which are singletons. The material sequenced was PBMCs. Source of these receptors: a male donor in good health and CMV-seropositive.

The CDR3: CASSILSSGTGWTEAFF. The CDR3 DNA is TGTGCCAGCAGTATACTTTCCTCCGGGACAGGGTGGACTGAAGCTTTCTTT. The V and J genes are TRBV2 and TRBJ1-1; 9 positions agree with TRBD1. Trimming removed 5 bases from V and 5 bases from J; junction bases left unmatched: 15. Germline V lookup: CDR1 SNHLY, CDR2 FYNNEI. The CDR3 is 17 residues long.

This clone was observed once. This CDR3 reads CASSESEREASGETQYF. In DNA form, the CDR3 reads TGTGCCAGCAGTGAATCAGAGCGGGAGGCCTCCGGAGAGACCCAGTACTTC. The V gene is TRBV6-1, the J gene TRBJ2-5; 9 nucleotides line up with TRBD2. Per the germline V gene, CDR1 is MNHNS and CDR2 is SASEGT. The V segment lost 2 bases and the J segment 4 bases; nucleotides outside the gene matches: 11. This CDR3 region has 17 residues.

The rearrangement uses TRBV27 and TRBJ2-7; 9 bases are shared with TRBD2. The V gene end was trimmed by 2 bases and the J gene end by 4 bases; junction bases not matched to a gene: 6. The CDR3 runs 15 residues. Germline CDR1 and CDR2: MNHEY and SMNVEV (reference sequence). CDR3 region: CASSLAGGPIYEQYF. CDR3 nucleotide sequence: TGTGCCAGCAGTTTAGCGGGAGGGCCTATTTACGAGCAGTACTTC.

This clone came up once. The V gene is TRBV30, the J gene TRBJ1-1; D is unresolved. The CDR3 has 11 residues. The germline gives CDR1 GTSNPN, CDR2 SVGIG (reference sequence). The germline V and J ends were trimmed by 0 bases and 6 bases, with 5 bases remaining between them. The CDR3 DNA is TGTGCCTGGAGTGTATCCGCTGAAGCTTTCTTT. Its protein is CAWSVSAEAFF.

The chain employs TRBV19 and TRBJ1-2, with TRBD1 matching over 10 bases. With V trimmed by 3 bases and J by 4 bases, 8 bases remained unmatched. The CDR3 is made up of 16 amino acids. CDR1 is LNHDA and CDR2 is SQIVND in the germline V gene (reference sequence). The CDR3 loop is CASSIGSGTGVYGYTF. The CDR3 DNA sequence: TGTGCCAGTAGTATCGGCTCCGGGACAGGGGTCTATGGCTACACCTTC. Variable domain in full (rest from reference TRBV19 and TRBJ1-2): DGGITQSPKYLFRKEGQNVTLSCEQNLNHDAMYWYRQDPGQGLRLIYYSQIVNDFQKGDIAEGYSVSREKKESFPLTVTSAQKNPTAFYLCASSIGSGTGVYGYTFGSGTRLTVV.

This chain joins TRBV9 and TRBJ2-1; possible D gene TRBD2, 5 bases. The V and J ends lost 3 bases and 8 bases respectively, with 9 bases between them. This CDR3 region has 12 residues. Germline V lookup: CDR1 SGDLS, CDR2 YYNGEE. CDR3 DNA: TGTGCCAGCAGCGACGTCGGGGATGAGCAGTTCTTC. Encoded protein: CASSDVGDEQFF. Complete variable domain (other parts from reference TRBV9 and TRBJ2-1): DSGVTQTPKHLITATGQRVTLRCSPRSGDLSVYWYQQSLDQGLQFLIQYYNGEERAKGNILERFSAQQFPDLHSELNLSSLELGDSALYFCASSDVGDEQFFGPGTRLTVL.

The V call is TRBV7-6, the J call TRBJ2-5; tentative D call: TRBD1 (5 bases). Germline values: CDR1 SGHVS, CDR2 FNYEAQ. The CDR3 is 15 residues long. Trimming left V 2 bases short and J 5 bases short, with 15 bases between. CDR3 amino acids: CASSLNRDAGETQYF. The CDR3 bases are TGTGCCAGCAGCTTAAACCGAGACGCAGGGGAGACCCAGTACTTC.

The genes are TRBV28 and TRBJ1-1, with 7 bases matching TRBD1. Trimming at V came to 7 bases and at J to 2 bases, leaving 10 bases not matched to a gene. The CDR3 is 15 amino acids. Looked up from germline, CDR1 is MDHEN and CDR2 is SYDVKM. CDR3 residues: CASTESGTVNTEAFF. The CDR3 bases are TGTGCCAGCACGGAATCCGGGACAGTAAACACTGAAGCTTTCTTT. Variable domain in full (rest from reference TRBV28 and TRBJ1-1): DVKVTQSSRYLVKRTGEKVFLECVQDMDHENMFWYRQDPGLGLRLIYFSYDVKMKEKGDIPEGYSVSREKKERFSLILESASTNQTSMYLCASTESGTVNTEAFFGQGTRLTVV.

The rearrangement joins TRBV28 to TRBJ2-7, with a weak D call TRBD1 (5 bases). Germline CDR1 MDHEN, CDR2 SYDVKM. V lost 10 bases, J lost 4 bases, and 17 bases lay in between. The CDR3 loop spans 13 amino acids. The CDR3, as DNA: TGTGCCATCAATAGGGGTTTCGGGTACGAGCAGTACTTC. Its protein is CAINRGFGYEQYF.

The chain is built from TRBV19 and TRBJ2-7; 8 positions match TRBD2. CDR1 and CDR2 from the germline V gene are LNHDA and SQIVND (reference sequence). This CDR3 has 15 amino acids. With 1 base clipped from V and 0 bases from J, the junction kept 2 bases outside the gene matches. The CDR3, as DNA: TGTGCCAGTAGTATAGCGGGAGGGAGCTCCTACGAGCAGTACTTC. Its protein product is CASSIAGGSSYEQYF.

DNA of the CDR3: TGCAGCCCCCGGGACAGGGACTACGAGCAGTACTTC. This sequence encodes CSPRDRDYEQYF. The V and J genes are TRBV29-1 and TRBJ2-7; TRBD1 matches 9 bases. Germline-derived CDR1 and CDR2 are SQVTM and ANQGSEA. There are 12 residues in the CDR3. The junction had 5 bases not matched to a gene; V was cut back by 8 bases and J by 3 bases.

This clone was detected only once. V and J are TRBV6-6 and TRBJ2-7; 8 bases are shared with TRBD2. In germline, CDR1 is MNHNY, CDR2 SVGAGI (reference sequence). Germline trimming cut 5 bases from V and 0 bases from J; bases unmatched to any gene: 0. The CDR3 runs to 13 residues. As DNA, the CDR3 is TGTGCCAGCAGTACTAGCGGCTCCTACGAGCAGTACTTC. Amino acids: CASSTSGSYEQYF.

The chain is built from TRBV7-8 and TRBJ2-7; 8 bases match TRBD2. From germline, CDR1 is SGHVS and CDR2 FQNEAQ. J was trimmed by 2 bases and V by 2 bases; bases with no gene match: 2. The CDR3 spans 14 residues. The chain's CDR3 is CASSLTSGTYEQYF. The DNA for the CDR3 is TGTGCCAGCAGCTTAACTAGCGGAACCTACGAGCAGTACTTC.

The chain is built from TRBV28 and TRBJ1-5; perhaps TRBD1 as D (5 bases). V was pared by 6 bases and J by 2 bases, with 17 bases between. This CDR3 is built from 16 residues. Germline V lookup: CDR1 MDHEN, CDR2 SYDVKM. The CDR3 nucleotides are TGTGCCAGCAGCTCCCGAAGGGGCGCTGGCAATCAGCCCCAGCATTTT. Translated: CASSSRRGAGNQPQHF.

The V call is TRBV5-1, the J call TRBJ2-2; weak D call: TRBD2 (5 bases). The V gene lost 5 bases and the J gene lost 5 bases, with 16 bases spanning the gap. CDR3 length equals 15 residues. Germline V gives CDR1 SGHRS, CDR2 YFSETQ. The CDR3 DNA reads as TGCGCCAGCAGGGCCGGGGTACAGTCAACCGGGGAGCTGTTTTTT. Translated, it gives CASRAGVQSTGELFF.

The table lists this clone with a few counts. The CDR3 bases are TGTGCCAGCAGTTTAAACGACAGGGTCCACCAGTTCTTC. It yields the protein CASSLNDRVHQFF. This chain links TRBV27 with TRBJ2-1, with 7 nucleotides matching TRBD1. The CDR3 has 13 amino acids. Trimming took 2 bases from V and 13 from J; bases not matched to a gene: 8. Per germline, CDR1 MNHEY and CDR2 SMNVEV (reference sequence).

V and J are TRBV28 and TRBJ1-1; D remains ambiguous. The V gene lost 5 bases and the J gene lost 6 bases, with 16 bases spanning the gap. This CDR3 is built from 14 residues. The germline V gene has CDR1 MDHEN and CDR2 SYDVKM. CDR3 loop: CASSLFSGLSEAFF. Here the CDR3 DNA reads TGTGCCAGCAGTCTATTCAGCGGGTTGTCTGAAGCTTTCTTT.

This clone was found a few times. The chain recombines TRBV5-8 with TRBJ1-4; possibly TRBD1 for D (6 bases). The V gene's germline CDR1 is SGHTS and CDR2 YDEGEE. This CDR3 has 15 amino acids. Between the trimmed V and J ends, which lost 1 base and 3 bases, there was a span of 10 bases. The CDR3 nucleotides read TGTGCCAGCAGCTTGTACAGGGCCGCTAATGAAAAACTGTTTTTT. Residues: CASSLYRAANEKLFF.